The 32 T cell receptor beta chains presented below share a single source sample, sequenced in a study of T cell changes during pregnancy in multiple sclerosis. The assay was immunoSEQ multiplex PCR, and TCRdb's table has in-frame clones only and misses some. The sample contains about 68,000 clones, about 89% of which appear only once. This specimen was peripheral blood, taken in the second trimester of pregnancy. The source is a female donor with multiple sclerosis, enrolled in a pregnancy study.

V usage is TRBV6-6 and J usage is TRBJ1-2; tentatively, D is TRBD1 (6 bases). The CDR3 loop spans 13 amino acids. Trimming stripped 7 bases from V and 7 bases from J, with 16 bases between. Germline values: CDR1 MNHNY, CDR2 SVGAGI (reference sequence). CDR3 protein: CASNRGAFGGYTF. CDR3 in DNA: TGTGCCAGCAATCGGGGGGCCTTTGGTGGCTACACCTTC.

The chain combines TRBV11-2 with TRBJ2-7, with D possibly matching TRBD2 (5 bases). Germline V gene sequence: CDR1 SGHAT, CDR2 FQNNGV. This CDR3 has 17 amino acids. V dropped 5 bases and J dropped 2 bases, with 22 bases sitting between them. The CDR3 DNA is TGTGCCAGCAGCCCGGCTCGTTGGGGAGATCCCCCCTACGAGCAGTACTTC. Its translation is CASSPARWGDPPYEQYF.

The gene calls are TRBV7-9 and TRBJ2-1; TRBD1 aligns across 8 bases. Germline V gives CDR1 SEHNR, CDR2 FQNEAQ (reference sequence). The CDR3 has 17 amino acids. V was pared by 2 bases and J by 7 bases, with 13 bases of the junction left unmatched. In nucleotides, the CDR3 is TGTGCCAGCAGCTTAACCCCCTCGCGGACAGGGCTAAATGAGCAGTTCTTC. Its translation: CASSLTPSRTGLNEQFF.

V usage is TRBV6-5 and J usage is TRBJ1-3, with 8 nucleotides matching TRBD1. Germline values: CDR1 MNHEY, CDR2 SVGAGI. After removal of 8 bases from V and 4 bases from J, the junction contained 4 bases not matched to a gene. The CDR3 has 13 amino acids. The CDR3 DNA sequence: TGTGCCAGCTTGGACAGGGCGGGAAACACCATATATTTT. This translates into CASLDRAGNTIYF.

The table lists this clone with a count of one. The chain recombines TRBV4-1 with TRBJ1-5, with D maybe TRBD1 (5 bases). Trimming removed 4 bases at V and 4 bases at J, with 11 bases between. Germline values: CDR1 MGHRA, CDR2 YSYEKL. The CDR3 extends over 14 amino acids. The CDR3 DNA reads TGCGCCAGCAGCCCCAGGGCTCCGAATCAGCCCCAGCATTTT. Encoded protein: CASSPRAPNQPQHF.

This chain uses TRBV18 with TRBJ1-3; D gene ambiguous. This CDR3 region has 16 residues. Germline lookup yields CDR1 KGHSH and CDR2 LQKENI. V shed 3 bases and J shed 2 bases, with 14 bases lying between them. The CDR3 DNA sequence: TGTGCCAGCTCACCTAACGGAGGGTATGCTGGAAACACCATATATTTT. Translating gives CASSPNGGYAGNTIYF.

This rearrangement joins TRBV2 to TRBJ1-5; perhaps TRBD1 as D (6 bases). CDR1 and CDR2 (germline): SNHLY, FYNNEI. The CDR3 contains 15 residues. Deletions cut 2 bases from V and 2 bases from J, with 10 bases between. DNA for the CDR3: TGTGCCAGCAGTGAATACGCAGGGGGCAATCAGCCCCAGCATTTT. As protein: CASSEYAGGNQPQHF.

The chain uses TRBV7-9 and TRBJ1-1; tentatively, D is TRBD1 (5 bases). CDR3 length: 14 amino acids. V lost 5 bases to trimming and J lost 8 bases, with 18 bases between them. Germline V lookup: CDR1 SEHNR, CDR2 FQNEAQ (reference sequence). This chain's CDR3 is CASSATGHRGEAFF. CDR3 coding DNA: TGTGCCAGCAGCGCAACGGGCCACCGGGGGGAAGCTTTCTTT.

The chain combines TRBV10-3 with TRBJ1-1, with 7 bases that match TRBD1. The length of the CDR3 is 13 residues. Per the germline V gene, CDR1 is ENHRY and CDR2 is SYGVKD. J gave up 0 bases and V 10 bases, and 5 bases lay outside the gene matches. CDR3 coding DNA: TGTGCCACGGGACAGTTTATGAACACTGAAGCTTTCTTT. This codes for CATGQFMNTEAFF.

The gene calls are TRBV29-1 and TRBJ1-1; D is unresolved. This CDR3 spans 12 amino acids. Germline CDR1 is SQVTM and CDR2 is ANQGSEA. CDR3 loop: CITVDPGTEAFF. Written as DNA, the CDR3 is TGCATCACCGTAGACCCAGGCACTGAAGCTTTCTTT.

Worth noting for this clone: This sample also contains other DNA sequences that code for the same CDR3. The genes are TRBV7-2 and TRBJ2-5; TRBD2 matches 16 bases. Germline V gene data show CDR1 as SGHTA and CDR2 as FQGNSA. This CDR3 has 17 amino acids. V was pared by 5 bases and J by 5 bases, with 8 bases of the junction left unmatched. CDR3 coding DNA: TGTGCCAGCAGCCTTGGGACTAGCGGGGGGGCCGGGGAGACCCAGTACTTC. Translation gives CASSLGTSGGAGETQYF.

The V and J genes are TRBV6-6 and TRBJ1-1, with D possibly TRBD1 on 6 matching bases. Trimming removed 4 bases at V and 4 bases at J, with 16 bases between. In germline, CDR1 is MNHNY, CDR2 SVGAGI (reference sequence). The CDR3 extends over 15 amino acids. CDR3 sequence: CASSLERDTVTEAFF. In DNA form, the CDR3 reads TGTGCCAGCAGTTTGGAGCGGGACACAGTCACTGAAGCTTTCTTT.

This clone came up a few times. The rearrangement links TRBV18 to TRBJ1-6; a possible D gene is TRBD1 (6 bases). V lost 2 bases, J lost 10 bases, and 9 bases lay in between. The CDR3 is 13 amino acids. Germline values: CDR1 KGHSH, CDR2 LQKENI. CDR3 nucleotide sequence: TGTGCCAGCTCACCAACAGGGAACTCACCCCTCCACTTT. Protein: CASSPTGNSPLHF.

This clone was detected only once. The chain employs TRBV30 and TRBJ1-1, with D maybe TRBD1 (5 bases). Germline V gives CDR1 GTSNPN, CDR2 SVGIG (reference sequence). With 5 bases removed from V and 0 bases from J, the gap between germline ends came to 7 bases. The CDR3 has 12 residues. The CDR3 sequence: CAWDRMNTEAFF. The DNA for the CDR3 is TGTGCCTGGGACAGAATGAACACTGAAGCTTTCTTT. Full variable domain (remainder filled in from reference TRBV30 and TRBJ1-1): SQTIHQWPATLVQPVGSPLSLECTVEGTSNPNLYWYRQAAGRGLQLLFYSVGIGQISSEVPQNLSASRPQDRQFILSSKKLLLSDSGFYLCAWDRMNTEAFFGQGTRLTVV.

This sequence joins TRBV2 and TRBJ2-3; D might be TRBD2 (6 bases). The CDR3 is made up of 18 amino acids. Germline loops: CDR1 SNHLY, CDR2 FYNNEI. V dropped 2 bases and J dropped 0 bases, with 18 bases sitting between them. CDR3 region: CASSESWAGLSSTDTQYF. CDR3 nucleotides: TGTGCCAGCAGTGAATCCTGGGCGGGACTGTCTAGCACAGATACGCAGTATTTT. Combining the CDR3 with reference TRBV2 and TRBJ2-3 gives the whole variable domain EPEVTQTPSHQVTQMGQEVILRCVPISNHLYFYWYRQILGQKVEFLVSFYNNEISEKSEIFDDQFSVERPDGSNFTLKIRSTKLEDSAMYFCASSESWAGLSSTDTQYFGPGTRLTVL.

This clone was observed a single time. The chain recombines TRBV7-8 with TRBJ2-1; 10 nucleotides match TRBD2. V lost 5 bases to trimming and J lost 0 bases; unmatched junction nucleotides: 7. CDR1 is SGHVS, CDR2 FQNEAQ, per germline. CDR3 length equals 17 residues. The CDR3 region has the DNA TGTGCCAGCAGCCAGCGGGCTAGCGGGAGCTCCTACAATGAGCAGTTCTTC. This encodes CASSQRASGSSYNEQFF.

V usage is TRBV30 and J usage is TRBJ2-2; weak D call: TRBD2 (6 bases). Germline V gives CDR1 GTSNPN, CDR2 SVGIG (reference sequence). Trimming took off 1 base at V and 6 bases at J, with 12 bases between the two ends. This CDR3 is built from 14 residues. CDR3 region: CAWSAVTGAGELFF. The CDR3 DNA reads TGTGCCTGGAGTGCAGTGACGGGAGCCGGGGAGCTGTTTTTT.

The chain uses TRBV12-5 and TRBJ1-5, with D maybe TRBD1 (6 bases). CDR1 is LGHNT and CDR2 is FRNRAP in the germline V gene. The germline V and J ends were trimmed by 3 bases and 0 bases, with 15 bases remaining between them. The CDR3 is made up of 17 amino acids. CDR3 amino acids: CASGFRAGENSNQPQHF. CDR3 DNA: TGTGCTAGTGGTTTTCGGGCAGGGGAAAATAGCAATCAGCCCCAGCATTTT.

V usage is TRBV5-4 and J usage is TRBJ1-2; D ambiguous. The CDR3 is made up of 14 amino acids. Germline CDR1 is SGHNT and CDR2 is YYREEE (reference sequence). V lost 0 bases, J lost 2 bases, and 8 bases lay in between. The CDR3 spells CASSLVPINYGYTF. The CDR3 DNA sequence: TGTGCCAGCAGCTTGGTTCCAATCAACTATGGCTACACCTTC.

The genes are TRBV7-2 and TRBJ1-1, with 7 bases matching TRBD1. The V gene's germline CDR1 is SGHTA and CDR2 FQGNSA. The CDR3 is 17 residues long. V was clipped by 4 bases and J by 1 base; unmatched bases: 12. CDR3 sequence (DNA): TGTGCCAGCAGCTCCATAACAGGACAGGCCACGAACACTGAAGCTTTCTTT. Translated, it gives CASSSITGQATNTEAFF.

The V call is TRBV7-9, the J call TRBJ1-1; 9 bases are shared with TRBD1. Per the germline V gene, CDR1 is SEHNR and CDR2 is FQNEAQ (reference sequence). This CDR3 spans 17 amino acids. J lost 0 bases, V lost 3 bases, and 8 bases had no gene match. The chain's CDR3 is CASSLITGGALNTEAFF. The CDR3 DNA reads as TGTGCCAGCAGCTTGATCACAGGGGGCGCCTTGAACACTGAAGCTTTCTTT. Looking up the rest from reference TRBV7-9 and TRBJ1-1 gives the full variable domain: DTGVSQNPRHKITKRGQNVTFRCDPISEHNRLYWYRQTLGQGPEFLTYFQNEAQLEKSRLLSDRFSAERPKGSFSTLEIQRTEQGDSAMYLCASSLITGGALNTEAFFGQGTRLTVV.

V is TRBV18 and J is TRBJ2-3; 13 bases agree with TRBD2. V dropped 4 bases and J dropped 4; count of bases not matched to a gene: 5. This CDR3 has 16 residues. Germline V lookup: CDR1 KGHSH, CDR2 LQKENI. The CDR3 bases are TGTGCCAGCTCACTGGGGACTAGCGGGGCCGCAGATACGCAGTATTTT. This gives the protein CASSLGTSGAADTQYF.

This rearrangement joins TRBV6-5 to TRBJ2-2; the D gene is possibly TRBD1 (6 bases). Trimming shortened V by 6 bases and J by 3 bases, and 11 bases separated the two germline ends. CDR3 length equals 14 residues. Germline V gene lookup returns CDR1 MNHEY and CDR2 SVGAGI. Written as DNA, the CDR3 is TGTGCCAGCAGCAGGACAGAGGACACCGGGGAGCTGTTTTTT. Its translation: CASSRTEDTGELFF.

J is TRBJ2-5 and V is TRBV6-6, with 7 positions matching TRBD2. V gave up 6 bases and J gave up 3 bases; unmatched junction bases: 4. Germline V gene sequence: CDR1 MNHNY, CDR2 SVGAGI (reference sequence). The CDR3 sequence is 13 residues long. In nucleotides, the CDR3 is TGTGCCAGCAGCCGCCTAGCGGAAGAGACCCAGTACTTC. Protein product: CASSRLAEETQYF.

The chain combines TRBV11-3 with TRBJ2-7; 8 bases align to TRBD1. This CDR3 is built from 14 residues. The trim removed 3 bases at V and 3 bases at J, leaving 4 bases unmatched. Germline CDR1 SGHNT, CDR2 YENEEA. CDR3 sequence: CASSFGDRGYEQYF. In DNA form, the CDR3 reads TGTGCCAGCAGCTTCGGTGACAGGGGCTACGAGCAGTACTTC.

The CDR3 loop reads CASSIGDGGAETQYF. The CDR3 nucleotides read TGTGCCAGTAGTATTGGGGACGGGGGGGCAGAGACCCAGTACTTC. This rearrangement joins TRBV19 to TRBJ2-5; 8 bases agree with TRBD2. This CDR3 has 15 residues. CDR1 and CDR2 from the germline V gene are LNHDA and SQIVND (reference sequence). V dropped 3 bases and J dropped 4; count of bases not matched to a gene: 7.

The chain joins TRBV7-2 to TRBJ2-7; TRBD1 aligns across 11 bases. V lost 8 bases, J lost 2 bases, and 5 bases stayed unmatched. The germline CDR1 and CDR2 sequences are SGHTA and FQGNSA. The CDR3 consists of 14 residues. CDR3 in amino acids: CASARDRGTYEQYF. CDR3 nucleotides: TGTGCCAGCGCAAGGGACAGGGGGACCTACGAGCAGTACTTC. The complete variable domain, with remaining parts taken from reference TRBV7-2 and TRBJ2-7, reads GAGVSQSPSNKVTEKGKDVELRCDPISGHTALYWYRQSLGQGLEFLIYFQGNSAPDKSGLPSDRFSAERTGGSVSTLTIQRTQQEDSAVYLCASARDRGTYEQYFGPGTRLTVT.

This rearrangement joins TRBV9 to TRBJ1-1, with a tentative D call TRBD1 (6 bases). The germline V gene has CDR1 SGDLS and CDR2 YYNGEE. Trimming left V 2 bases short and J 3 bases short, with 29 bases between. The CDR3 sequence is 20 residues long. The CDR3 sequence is CASSVRDTKSQGRDHTEAFF. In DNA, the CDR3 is TGTGCCAGCAGCGTTCGGGACACCAAATCCCAAGGTCGTGACCACACTGAAGCTTTCTTT.

CDR3 residues: CASSLGGVDTGELFF. In DNA, the CDR3 is TGTGCCAGCAGTCTCGGGGGGGTAGACACCGGGGAGCTGTTTTTT. This chain links TRBV4-2 with TRBJ2-2; 8 bases line up with TRBD2. CDR1 LGHNA and CDR2 YNFKEQ come from the germline V gene. This CDR3 has 15 amino acids. The junction had 6 bases not matched to a gene; V was cut back by 6 bases and J by 3 bases.

CDR3 loop: CASSLVGGDTQYF. CDR3 coding DNA: TGTGCCAGCAGCTTGGTCGGTGGAGATACGCAGTATTTT. This chain joins TRBV5-4 and TRBJ2-3; D ambiguous. The CDR3 length is 13 residues. Trimming took 0 bases from V and 5 from J, leaving 7 bases between them. Germline assignment: CDR1 SGHNT and CDR2 YYREEE (reference sequence).

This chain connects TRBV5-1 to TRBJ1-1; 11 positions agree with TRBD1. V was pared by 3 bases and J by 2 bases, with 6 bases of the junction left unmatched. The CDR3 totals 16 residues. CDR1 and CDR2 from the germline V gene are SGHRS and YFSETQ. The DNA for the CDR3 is TGCGCCAGCAGCTCCGGACAGGGGGCTCAAAACACTGAAGCTTTCTTT. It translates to CASSSGQGAQNTEAFF.

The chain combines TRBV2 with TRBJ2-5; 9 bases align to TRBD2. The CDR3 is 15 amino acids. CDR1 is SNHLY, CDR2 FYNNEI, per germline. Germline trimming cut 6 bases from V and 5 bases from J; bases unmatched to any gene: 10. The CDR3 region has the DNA TGTGCCAGCAGCCGGGAGGGACTAGCCGGGGAGACCCAGTACTTC. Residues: CASSREGLAGETQYF.